This T cell receptor beta chain comes out of a study of PD-1 blockade in classical Hodgkin lymphoma. Study details: Administration of nivolumab to patients was at 3 mg/kg intravenously every 2 weeks. Regarding the study as a whole: Relative to healthy donors, newly diagnosed patients reportedly had lower baseline TCR diversity, which was reported as lower still in relapsed/refractory patients. Significant TCR diversity gains by C4D1 occurred in CD4+ but not CD8+ cells.

Method: immunoSEQ multiplex PCR; TCRdb's copy keeps in-frame clones and lacks some. The data show roughly 86,000 clones, 83% seen once. Stated time point: cycle 4 day 1 (C4D1), after 6 weeks of nivolumab. Every patient experienced relapse after autologous stem cell transplantation, and brentuximab vedotin exposure varied. Best responses fell into complete response, partial response or progressive disease. This clone has a handful of counts. Its antigen remains unknown. The receptor was derived from a human donor with classical Hodgkin lymphoma. This material consisted of peripheral blood mononuclear cells (PBMCs), taken before the fourth cycle of nivolumab.

CDR3 in DNA: TGTGCCAGCAGCTCAGGGGGCCCGAGCTACGAGCAGTACTTC. It is translated as CASSSGGPSYEQYF. The chain combines TRBV5-6 with TRBJ2-7; 8 bases line up with TRBD1. Germline lookup yields CDR1 SGHDT and CDR2 YYEEEE. The CDR3 sequence is 14 residues long. After removal of 3 bases from V and 3 bases from J, the junction contained 5 bases not matched to a gene.